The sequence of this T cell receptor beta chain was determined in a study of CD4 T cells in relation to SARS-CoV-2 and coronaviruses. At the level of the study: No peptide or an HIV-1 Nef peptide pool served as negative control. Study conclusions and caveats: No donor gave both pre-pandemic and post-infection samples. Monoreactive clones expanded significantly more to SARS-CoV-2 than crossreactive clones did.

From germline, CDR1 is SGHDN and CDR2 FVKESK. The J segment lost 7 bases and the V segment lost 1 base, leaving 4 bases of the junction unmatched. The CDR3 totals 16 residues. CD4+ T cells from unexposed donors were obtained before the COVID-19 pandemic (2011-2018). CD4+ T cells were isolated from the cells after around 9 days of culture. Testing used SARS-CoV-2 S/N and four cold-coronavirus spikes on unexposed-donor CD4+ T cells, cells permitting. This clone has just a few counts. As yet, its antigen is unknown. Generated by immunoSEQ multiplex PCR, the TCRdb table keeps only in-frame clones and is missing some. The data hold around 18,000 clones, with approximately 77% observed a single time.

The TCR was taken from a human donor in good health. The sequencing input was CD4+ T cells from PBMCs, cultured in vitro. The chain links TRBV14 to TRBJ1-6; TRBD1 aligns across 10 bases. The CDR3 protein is CASSQVRTGGNSPLHF. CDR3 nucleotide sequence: TGTGCCAGCAGCCAAGTAAGGACAGGGGGAAATTCACCCCTCCACTTT.